Included here is one T cell receptor (beta chain) sequence, with context. Positive CCR7 selection of CD45RO-negative cells yielded the naive CD8 cells, and terminally differentiated effector memory CD45RA+ cells were excluded. Germline-derived CDR1 and CDR2 are MNHEY and SMNVEV (reference sequence). Deletions cut 5 bases from V and 3 bases from J, with 11 bases between. This CDR3 contains 14 residues. The data were obtained in a study of shared clonotypes between healthy human individuals. The assay was immunoSEQ multiplex PCR, and TCRdb's table has in-frame clones only and misses some. The sample records over 2,000,000 clones, around 93% being singletons.

The origin of this receptor is a man aged 18 to 30 in good health. Some clones in this sample may be carry-over from other donors' samples. The sample comprised naive CD8+ T cells from PBMCs. The chain couples TRBV27 to TRBJ1-3, with a possible D match to TRBD1 (5 bases). The CDR3 nucleotides read TGTGCCAGCAGTCCCCTCAGGGATGGAAACACCATATATTTT. Residues: CASSPLRDGNTIYF.